These T cell receptor beta chains were read from a single sample in a study of blood T cells in healthy people across ages. MiXCR, run by TCRdb on the 5' RACE reads, gives a single entry per CDR3 protein. Counted here are more than 800,000 distinct CDR3 sequences, under 45% occurring once; the ten biggest clones make up around 18%. The sample consisted of blood. These receptors all stem from an older woman in good health. Both conserved end residues are part of each CDR3. The D gene is left open where the match is weak. Size tells how often a clone was seen (once, few, many) or the class of an expanded clone, and some rows leave it out.

J,D,V,size,CDR3,DNA
TRBJ2-6,TRBD1,TRBV27,few,CACSRGQDRLGANVLTF,TGTGCCTGCAGCCGTGGACAGGACCGTCTGGGGGCCAACGTCCTGACTTTC
TRBJ2-7,NA,TRBV7-3,many,CASPRGGGNYEQYF,TGTGCCAGCCCTAGGGGAGGGGGCAACTACGAGCAGTACTTC
TRBJ2-7,TRBD1,TRBV7-9,many,CASSLATGGYEQYF,TGTGCCAGCAGCTTAGCGACAGGGGGCTACGAGCAGTACTTC
TRBJ2-1,TRBD2,TRBV20-1,NA,CSILRTSGFNEQFF,TGCAGTATCCTCCGGACTAGCGGGTTTAATGAGCAGTTCTTC
TRBJ2-7,TRBD2,TRBV6-1,NA,CASSNGGCEQYF,TGTGCCAGCAGCAACGGGGGGTGCGAGCAGTACTTC
TRBJ1-2,NA,TRBV7-9,few,CASSDSNRQGYGYTF,TGTGCCAGCAGCGACTCTAATAGACAAGGCTATGGCTACACCTTC
TRBJ2-1,NA,TRBV12-3/TRBV12-4,few,CASMIISDYEQFF,TGTGCCAGCATGATAATAAGCGACTATGAGCAGTTCTTC
TRBJ2-7,NA,TRBV12-3/TRBV12-4,NA,CASSLGGHRGGYEQYF,TGTGCCAGCAGTTTAGGAGGGCACAGGGGAGGCTACGAGCAGTACTTC
TRBJ2-5,TRBD1,TRBV15,few,CATSRGQGETQYF,TGTGCCACCAGCAGGGGACAGGGAGAGACCCAGTACTTC
TRBJ2-1,NA,TRBV20-1,NA,CSAQGEEQFF,TGCAGTGCCCAAGGGGAGGAGCAGTTCTTC
TRBJ2-3,NA,TRBV20-1,NA,CSASFSAAPDTQYF,TGCAGTGCTTCATTTTCGGCCGCCCCAGATACGCAGTATTTT
TRBJ2-5,TRBD2,TRBV20-1,NA,CSASGVRDGTQYF,TGCAGTGCGAGCGGGGTCCGAGATGGGACCCAGTACTTC
TRBJ2-5,TRBD1,TRBV28,NA,CASSAGGGQETQYF,TGTGCCAGTTCAGCAGGGGGCGGGCAAGAGACCCAGTACTTC
TRBJ2-7,NA,TRBV4-1,many,CASSQEGVYEQYF,TGCGCCAGCAGCCAAGAAGGGGTCTACGAGCAGTACTTC
TRBJ2-3,NA,TRBV20-1,NA,CSASREPHTDTQYF,TGCAGTGCGTCCCGGGAGCCTCACACAGATACGCAGTATTTT
TRBJ2-7,TRBD2,TRBV6-5,NA,CASSPGTIYNEQYF,TGTGCCAGCAGCCCCGGGACTATCTACAATGAGCAGTACTTC
TRBJ1-1,TRBD1,TRBV5-1,NA,CASSLLQGAKNTEAFF,TGCGCCAGCAGCTTACTACAGGGGGCCAAGAACACTGAAGCTTTCTTT
TRBJ2-3,TRBD2,TRBV20-1,NA,CSSNPSGSGTDTQYF,TGCAGCTCCAACCCCAGCGGGAGCGGGACAGATACGCAGTATTTT
TRBJ2-1,NA,TRBV7-9,NA,CASSAPGGEQFF,TGTGCCAGCAGCGCTCCGGGTGGTGAGCAGTTCTTC
TRBJ2-1,TRBD2,TRBV5-1,few,CASSFGAGGRGNEQFF,TGCGCCAGCAGCTTCGGAGCGGGAGGGCGGGGCAATGAGCAGTTCTTC
TRBJ2-1,NA,TRBV20-1,once,CSAASTTGRGETQFF,TGCAGTGCGGCAAGTACAACAGGGCGAGGGGAGACCCAGTTCTTC
TRBJ1-6,NA,TRBV20-1,NA,CSARLEPDNSPLHF,TGCAGTGCTAGACTAGAGCCGGATAATTCACCCCTCCACTTT
TRBJ2-2,TRBD1,TRBV2,NA,CASSEVGTGNTGELFF,TGTGCCAGCAGTGAAGTCGGGACAGGGAACACCGGGGAGCTGTTTTTT
TRBJ1-5,NA,TRBV24-1,NA,CATSGESSNQPQHF,TGTGCCACCAGTGGAGAATCGAGCAATCAGCCCCAGCATTTT
TRBJ1-4,NA,TRBV20-1,few,CSATGPDPQSELFF,TGCAGTGCTACCGGACCCGACCCCCAAAGCGAACTGTTTTTT
TRBJ2-1,NA,TRBV9,NA,CASSARVSDGSEQFF,TGCGCCAGCAGCGCAAGGGTTTCTGATGGAAGTGAGCAGTTCTTC
TRBJ2-1,TRBD2,TRBV6-2/TRBV6-3,few,CASSRLAGADNEQFF,TGTGCCAGCAGCAGACTAGCGGGAGCTGACAATGAGCAGTTCTTC
TRBJ2-1,NA,TRBV5-1,NA,CASSLVGTAINEQFF,TGCGCCAGCAGCTTGGTCGGTACGGCAATAAATGAGCAGTTCTTC
TRBJ2-1,NA,TRBV5-5,NA,CASRPLQLNEQFF,TGTGCCAGCAGACCACTCCAGTTGAATGAGCAGTTCTTC
TRBJ1-2,NA,TRBV5-6,NA,CASSLFTRFRNRVANTGYYTF,TGTGCCAGCAGCTTATTCACGCGGTTCAGAAACAGGGTCGCTAACACGGGCTACTACACCTTC
TRBJ2-1,NA,TRBV7-2,few,CASSPIGASYNEQFF,TGTGCCAGCAGCCCTATCGGAGCCTCCTACAATGAGCAGTTCTTC
TRBJ2-7,NA,TRBV27,few,CASSLSISGNSYEQYF,TGTGCCAGCAGTTTATCGATAAGTGGGAACTCCTACGAGCAGTACTTC
TRBJ2-7,TRBD1,TRBV5-1,few,CASSLAIGTGSREQYF,TGCGCCAGCAGCTTGGCCATAGGGACAGGGTCCAGAGAGCAGTACTTC
TRBJ2-3,TRBD2,TRBV7-9,few,CASSSVSGDPTPTDTQYF,TGTGCCAGCAGCAGCGTTAGCGGGGACCCAACCCCCACAGATACGCAGTATTTT
TRBJ1-5,TRBD1,TRBV29-1,NA,CSVVQGFPSNQPQHF,TGCAGCGTTGTACAGGGGTTCCCTAGCAATCAGCCCCAGCATTTT
TRBJ2-3,NA,TRBV27,NA,CASSLFGPNTDTQYF,TGTGCCAGCAGTTTATTTGGACCCAATACCGATACGCAGTATTTT
TRBJ2-5,NA,TRBV27,NA,CASAPGHLKETQYF,TGTGCCAGCGCTCCGGGACACCTAAAAGAGACCCAGTACTTC
TRBJ2-7,NA,TRBV20-1,NA,CSARDYKPTIGDYYEQYF,TGCAGTGCTAGAGATTATAAGCCCACCATAGGGGATTACTACGAGCAGTACTTC
TRBJ2-3,TRBD2,TRBV4-3,few,CASSQGQRGGGNTQYF,TGCGCCAGCAGCCAAGGACAGCGGGGGGGCGGAAATACGCAGTATTTT
TRBJ2-7,NA,TRBV12-3/TRBV12-4,NA,CASSFQQAYEQYF,TGTGCCAGCAGTTTTCAACAGGCCTACGAGCAGTACTTC
TRBJ2-5,NA,TRBV6-6,few,CASSYGVGEQYF,TGTGCCAGCAGTTACGGGGTGGGTGAGCAGTACTTC
TRBJ2-1,NA,TRBV27,NA,CASSFRGSAAHNEQFF,TGTGCCAGCAGTTTCAGGGGATCCGCAGCACACAATGAGCAGTTCTTC
TRBJ2-1,TRBD2,TRBV11-2,few,CASSLVASGMRNEQFF,TGTGCCAGCAGCTTAGTTGCTAGCGGGATGAGGAATGAGCAGTTCTTC
TRBJ2-1,NA,TRBV7-2,NA,CASRNGSYNEKFF,TGTGCCAGCCGCAACGGCTCCTACAATGAGAAGTTCTTC
TRBJ2-7,NA,TRBV2,NA,CASSEDSGLSEQYF,TGTGCCAGCAGTGAAGATTCTGGACTTAGCGAGCAGTACTTC